This entry is about one T cell receptor (beta chain). The antigen this receptor binds is unknown. The input lacks base qualities; no much larger clone sits a single base away. The data are from a study of spatial heterogeneity in lung cancer (dated by TCRdb to the late 2010s). About the investigation overall: Samples were obtained from around 72 patients with early-stage, untreated non-small cell lung cancer from the lung TRACERx cohort. Follow-up PBMC samples were sequenced whenever available, with a median time to follow-up of around two years after resection. Beta-chain transcripts were consistently detected in greater numbers than alpha-chain transcripts, which likely reflected higher beta-chain transcript abundance. In the raw uncorrected reads, each unique combination of TCR and UMI appeared more than ten times on average. The study quantitatively compared TCR alpha and beta repertoires across multiple tumor regions, matched nontumor lung and blood in non-small cell lung cancer. Nonsynonymous mutation counts, determined by whole-exome sequencing of tumor tissue, were related to features of the TCR repertoire. Both alpha and beta chains were TCR-sequenced in samples taken at surgery, namely 220 tumor regions, 64 matched nontumor lung samples and just over 55 PBMC samples.

Study-wide conclusions, independent of this receptor: Only 14 patients were included in comparisons of baseline and follow-up blood repertoires. Additional single-cell paired TCR alpha and beta sequencing was considered necessary to confirm, at a functional level, the hypothesis that regional TCRs recognize regional mutations. Ubiquitous expanded tumor TCRs showed up in blood more often at tumor resection than at routine follow-up.

The library was produced with 5' RACE. The reads were generated on a NextSeq 500. In the TCR library protocol, a unique molecular identifier was attached to each TCR cDNA molecule so that PCR and sequencing errors could be corrected. For the original study's pipeline: TCR identification, UMI-based error correction and CDR3 extraction were all carried out with Decombinator tools. Expanded TCRs were defined as those above a frequency of 2 per 1,000, corresponding to the top 1% of the tumor frequency distribution. Renyi diversity was calculated using the R vegan package after each repertoire was subsampled 100 times to 5,000 TCRs. CDR3 similarity networks were built from amino acid triplet string-kernel similarity, with CDR3s being connected when pairwise similarity was above 0.82. The public reads were quality trimmed at Q25 with fastp and then assembled into clones with MiXCR by TCRdb, keeping productive beta chains. Each entry merges the rows of one CDR3 protein and shows their most common DNA and genes. In this record, the V and J calls reflect TCRdb's handling and not the investigators' own analysis. The sample table holds nearly 95,000 distinct CDR3 sequences, of which just under 20% were seen once. The top ten clones comprise 20% to 25% of the sample.

CDR1 is given as MNHEY and CDR2 as SMNVEV, both from the germline V gene (reference sequence). Between the V and J ends, shortened by 10 bases and 3 bases respectively, the junction contains 12 bases. The CDR3 runs 12 residues from the cysteine to the phenylalanine. The entry retains the CDR3 DNA only, 36 bases that are in frame from base 1. The time point label on this specimen signifies: blood at routine non-recurrence follow-up after resection. Without any cell sorting, TCR sequencing was performed on whole RNA extracted either from tumor and nontumor lung tissue or from cryopreserved PBMC samples. Only patients with enough RNA available from two or more tumor regions were chosen for TCR sequencing.

The clonotype comes from a male donor with early-stage non-small cell lung cancer. The chain is encoded by TRBV27 joined to TRBJ1-2; the D segment cannot be called with confidence. This specimen was PBMCs, taken at follow-up. The DNA sequence reads TGTGCCAAGAGAGGTAGGGACTATGGCTACACCTTC. Its translation reads: CAKRGRDYGYTF.